The 22 T cell receptor beta chains given below trace back to one sample, sequenced in a study of shared clonotypes between healthy human individuals. Here immunoSEQ multiplex PCR was the method, and the copy in TCRdb shows in-frame clones only, minus some. Here the sample spans about 490,000 clones, about 85% being singletons. The sequenced sample was PBMCs. The receptors were sampled from a woman in her forties in good health. Some clones in this sample may be carry-over from other donors' samples.

This CDR3 reads CASRPQGPSNQPQHF. In DNA form, the CDR3 reads TGTGCCAGTCGTCCACAGGGCCCTAGCAATCAGCCCCAGCATTTT. The genes are TRBV19 and TRBJ1-5, with a possible D match to TRBD1 (6 bases). There are 15 residues in the CDR3. V lost 8 bases to trimming and J lost 0 bases, with 14 bases between them. Germline-derived CDR1 and CDR2 are LNHDA and SQIVND (reference sequence).

This clone was found once. The genes are TRBV2 and TRBJ2-3; D is undetermined. Trimming took 4 bases from V and 5 from J, leaving 10 bases between them. This CDR3 comprises 13 residues. CDR1 and CDR2 (germline): SNHLY, FYNNEI. The CDR3 coding sequence is TGTGCCAGCAGTGTCTCATTAGGAGATACGCAGTATTTT. As protein: CASSVSLGDTQYF.

V gene TRBV7-2 combines with J gene TRBJ2-1; D remains unclear. CDR3 length: 14 amino acids. In germline, CDR1 is SGHTA, CDR2 FQGNSA. V was pared by 5 bases and J by 8 bases, with 16 bases between. The DNA of the CDR3 is TGTGCCAGCAGCCCGACCATGGCTGCCTATGAGCAGTTCTTC. Amino acids: CASSPTMAAYEQFF. The full variable domain, its missing parts supplied by reference TRBV7-2 and TRBJ2-1, is GAGVSQSPSNKVTEKGKDVELRCDPISGHTALYWYRQSLGQGLEFLIYFQGNSAPDKSGLPSDRFSAERTGGSVSTLTIQRTQQEDSAVYLCASSPTMAAYEQFFGPGTRLTVL.

As regards this clone: This is likely an artifact of a read error, given a far larger clone one base away. Other DNA sequences within the sample encode an identical CDR3. The V call is TRBV4-1, the J call TRBJ1-2; 8 positions agree with TRBD1. V trimming: 2 bases; J trimming: 2 bases; junction bases outside the gene matches: 7. The germline V gene has CDR1 MGHRA and CDR2 YSYEKL. The CDR3 has 16 amino acids. The CDR3 region has the DNA TGCGCCAGCAGCCAACCCGGGACAGGTGTCAACTATGGCTACACCTTC. This codes for CASSQPGTGVNYGYTF.

This clone was counted many times. Additional DNA sequences in this sample encode the identical CDR3. The V call is TRBV18, the J call TRBJ2-5; D is ambiguous. The CDR3 is 13 residues long. Between the trimmed V and J ends, which lost 2 bases and 1 base, there was a span of 5 bases. The V gene's germline CDR1 is KGHSH and CDR2 LQKENI. The CDR3 bases are TGTGCCAGCTCACCATCTCCCCAAGAGACCCAGTACTTC. It translates to CASSPSPQETQYF.

The table lists this clone with a few counts. The chain uses TRBV27 and TRBJ2-5, with D tentatively TRBD1 (5 bases). The J call may be incorrect, as the DNA end agrees better with TRBJ2-7. Germline loops: CDR1 MNHEY, CDR2 SMNVEV (reference sequence). The CDR3 loop spans 14 amino acids. The CDR3 here is CASSTNRRRDEQYF. Here the CDR3 DNA reads TGTGCCAGCAGTACTAACAGGCGACGGGACGAGCAGTACTTC.

Of note for this clone: It is likely a read error: a sequence one base away is far more abundant. This CDR3 fails to terminate in the conserved phenylalanine or tryptophan, so it likely reflects a read error. The V gene is TRBV9, the J gene TRBJ2-7; the D gene could be TRBD1 or TRBD2 (5 bases each). Germline V gene sequence: CDR1 SGDLS, CDR2 YYNGEE. V lost 4 bases and J lost 7, with 15 bases in between. This CDR3 comprises 13 residues. The CDR3 coding sequence is TGTGCCAGCAGCACCCGAGGGGTGGGGGAGCAGTACCTC. It is translated as CASSTRGVGEQYL.

In its sample, this clone was seen many times. The V call is TRBV18, the J call TRBJ2-5; TRBD2 matches at 8 bases. Germline V gene sequence: CDR1 KGHSH, CDR2 LQKENI. This CDR3 region has 14 residues. V dropped 4 bases and J dropped 3; count of bases not matched to a gene: 4. The CDR3, as DNA: TGTGCCAGCTCACAATCAGCGGGAGAAGAGACCCAGTACTTC. This gives the protein CASSQSAGEETQYF.

This clone showed up just once. The V gene is TRBV28, the J gene TRBJ2-1; D call uncertain. Deletions cut 3 bases from V and 7 bases from J, with 10 bases between. CDR1 is MDHEN and CDR2 is SYDVKM in the germline V gene. This CDR3 region has 13 residues. The CDR3 loop reads CASSFRFVNEQFF. CDR3 coding DNA: TGTGCCAGCAGTTTTAGGTTTGTTAATGAGCAGTTCTTC. Combining the CDR3 with reference TRBV28 and TRBJ2-1 gives the whole variable domain DVKVTQSSRYLVKRTGEKVFLECVQDMDHENMFWYRQDPGLGLRLIYFSYDVKMKEKGDIPEGYSVSREKKERFSLILESASTNQTSMYLCASSFRFVNEQFFGPGTRLTVL.

V gene TRBV30 combines with J gene TRBJ1-5; 10 positions match TRBD1. Germline V gene lookup returns CDR1 GTSNPN and CDR2 SVGIG (reference sequence). The J segment lost 2 bases and the V segment lost 2 bases, leaving 12 bases of the junction unmatched. CDR3 length equals 18 residues. In DNA form, the CDR3 reads TGTGCCTGGAGTCCCCGGGACAGGGGAACTGCCGGCAATCAGCCCCAGCATTTT. This sequence encodes CAWSPRDRGTAGNQPQHF.

J is TRBJ2-3 and V is TRBV25-1, with 7 positions matching TRBD1. V was pared by 6 bases and J by 5 bases, with 8 bases of the junction left unmatched. Germline loops: CDR1 MGHDK, CDR2 SYGVNS. The length of the CDR3 is 14 residues. CDR3 in DNA: TGTGCCAGCAGCGACAGGGTTCGGGTAGATACGCAGTATTTT. Translating it yields CASSDRVRVDTQYF.

This clone was counted many times. The rearrangement joins TRBV15 to TRBJ1-1; 7 bases agree with TRBD1. Germline V gives CDR1 LNHNV, CDR2 YYDKDF (reference sequence). The CDR3 has 14 residues. Trimming at V came to 4 bases and at J to 3 bases, leaving 5 bases not matched to a gene. The CDR3 DNA reads TGTGCCACCAGCACCGGCAGGGGGGACACTGAAGCTTTCTTT. This sequence encodes CATSTGRGDTEAFF.

The chain carries TRBV28 and TRBJ1-4; D possibly corresponds to TRBD1 (5 bases). From germline, CDR1 is MDHEN and CDR2 SYDVKM. The CDR3 has 14 amino acids. V lost 6 bases and J 3 bases, leaving 11 bases between the germline ends. CDR3 coding DNA: TGTGCCAGCAGCTCCAGGGTTGCTAATGAAAAACTGTTTTTT. Encoded protein: CASSSRVANEKLFF.

The V gene is TRBV13, the J gene TRBJ2-7, with D unresolved. Germline V CDR1 and CDR2: PRHDT, FYEKMQ (reference sequence). Trimming removed 1 base at V and 0 bases at J, with 7 bases between. This CDR3 is built from 14 residues. The chain's CDR3 is CASSLVAASYEQYF. The DNA for the CDR3 is TGTGCCAGCAGCTTAGTAGCAGCCTCCTACGAGCAGTACTTC.

Remarks on this clone: This may be a read error, as it is one base from a much larger clone. The chain recombines TRBV6-4 with TRBJ2-2; no clear D gene. Germline V lookup: CDR1 MRHNA, CDR2 SNTAGT. There are 14 residues in the CDR3. The CDR3 is CASGDDGDTGELFF. The CDR3 bases are TGTGCCAGCGGTGACGACGGAGACACCGGGGAGCTGTTTTTT.

This clone was counted only a few times. V and J are TRBV29-1 and TRBJ1-2; D is unclear. CDR3 length: 14 residues. The germline V and J ends were trimmed by 0 bases and 6 bases, with 14 bases remaining between them. CDR1 and CDR2 from the germline V gene are SQVTM and ANQGSEA. The CDR3 DNA is TGCAGCGTTGAAGAAAGGGCATTTATGGATGGCTACACCTTC. Protein sequence: CSVEERAFMDGYTF.

The CDR3: CASSTPPEFGVATEAFF. DNA of the CDR3: TGTGCCAGCAGTACACCCCCCGAATTTGGGGTGGCGACTGAAGCTTTCTTT. V usage is TRBV28 and J usage is TRBJ1-1, with no clear D. Deletions cut 5 bases from V and 5 bases from J, with 24 bases between. The CDR3 has 17 residues. The V gene's germline CDR1 is MDHEN and CDR2 SYDVKM.

V gene TRBV18 combines with J gene TRBJ1-5; TRBD1 aligns across 8 bases. CDR3 length equals 15 residues. CDR1 KGHSH and CDR2 LQKENI come from the germline V gene. The V gene end was trimmed by 4 bases and the J gene end by 2 bases; junction bases not matched to a gene: 4. The DNA for the CDR3 is TGTGCCAGCTCACAAGGACAGGGCGGCAATCAGCCCCAGCATTTT. It yields the protein CASSQGQGGNQPQHF.

V usage is TRBV28 and J usage is TRBJ2-7; no reliable D call. The germline V gene has CDR1 MDHEN and CDR2 SYDVKM. The germline V and J ends were trimmed by 4 bases and 2 bases, with 3 bases remaining between them. This CDR3 region has 11 residues. The CDR3 sequence is CASSSTYEQYF. The DNA for the CDR3 is TGTGCCAGCAGTTCGACCTACGAGCAGTACTTC.

Remarks on this clone: A far larger clone differs by one base, so this is likely a read error. The chain links TRBV4-1 to TRBJ2-4; D may be TRBD2 (6 bases). Per the germline V gene, CDR1 is MGHRA and CDR2 is YSYEKL. The CDR3 has 14 amino acids. Written as DNA, the CDR3 is TGCGCCAGCAGCCAAGCGGGAGCCAAAAACGTTCAGTACTTC. Amino acids: CASSQAGAKNVQYF.

The chain joins TRBV7-9 to TRBJ2-7, with TRBD1 matching over 9 bases. Per germline, CDR1 SEHNR and CDR2 FQNEAQ (reference sequence). Trimming cost V 3 bases and J 3 bases; bases outside gene matches: 3. The CDR3 loop spans 14 amino acids. The CDR3, as DNA: TGTGCCAGCAGCTTCGGGGGACAGGGCTACGAGCAGTACTTC. Translation: CASSFGGQGYEQYF.

The chain recombines TRBV28 with TRBJ2-6; tentatively, D is TRBD1 (6 bases). In germline, CDR1 is MDHEN, CDR2 SYDVKM. This CDR3 spans 18 amino acids. V gave up 6 bases and J gave up 4 bases, with 22 bases separating them. The CDR3 loop reads CASSEWRLGAGGANVLTF. In DNA form, the CDR3 reads TGTGCCAGCAGCGAGTGGAGGTTGGGGGCGGGCGGGGCCAACGTCCTGACTTTC.